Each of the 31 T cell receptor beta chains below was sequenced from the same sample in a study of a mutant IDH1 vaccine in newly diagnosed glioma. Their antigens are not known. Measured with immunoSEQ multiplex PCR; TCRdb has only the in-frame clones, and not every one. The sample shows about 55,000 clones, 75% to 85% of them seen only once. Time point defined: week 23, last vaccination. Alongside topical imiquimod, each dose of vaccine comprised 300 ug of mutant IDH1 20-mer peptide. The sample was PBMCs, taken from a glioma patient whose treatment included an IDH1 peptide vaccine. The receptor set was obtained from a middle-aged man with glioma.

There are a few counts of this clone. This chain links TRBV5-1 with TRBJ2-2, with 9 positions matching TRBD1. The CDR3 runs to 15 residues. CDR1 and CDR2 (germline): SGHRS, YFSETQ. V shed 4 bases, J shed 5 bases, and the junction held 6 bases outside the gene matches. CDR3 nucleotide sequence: TGCGCCAGCAGCGTTCAAGGACAGGGGACCGGGGAGCTGTTTTTT. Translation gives CASSVQGQGTGELFF.

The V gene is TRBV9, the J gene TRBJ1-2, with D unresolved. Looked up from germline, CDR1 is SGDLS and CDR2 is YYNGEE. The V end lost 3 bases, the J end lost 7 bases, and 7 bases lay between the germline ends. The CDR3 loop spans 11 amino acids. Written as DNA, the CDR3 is TGTGCCAGCAGCGCACTTGGTGGCTACACCTTC. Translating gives CASSALGGYTF.

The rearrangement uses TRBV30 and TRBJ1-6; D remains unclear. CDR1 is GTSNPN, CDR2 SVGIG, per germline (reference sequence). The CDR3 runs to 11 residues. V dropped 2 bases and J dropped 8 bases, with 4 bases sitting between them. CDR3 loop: CAWSTDSPLHF. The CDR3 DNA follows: TGTGCCTGGAGTACGGATTCACCCCTCCACTTT.

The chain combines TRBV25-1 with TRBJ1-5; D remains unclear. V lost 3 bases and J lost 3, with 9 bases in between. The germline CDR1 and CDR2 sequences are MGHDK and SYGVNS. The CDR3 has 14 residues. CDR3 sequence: CASSETGSNQPQHF. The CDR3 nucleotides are TGTGCCAGCAGTGAGACCGGCTCCAATCAGCCCCAGCATTTT.

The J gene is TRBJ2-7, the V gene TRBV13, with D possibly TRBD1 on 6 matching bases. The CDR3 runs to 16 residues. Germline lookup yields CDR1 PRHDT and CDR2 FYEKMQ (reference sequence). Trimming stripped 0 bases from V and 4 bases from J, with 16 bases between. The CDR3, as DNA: TGTGCCAGCAGCTTAGGCCGAGGGGGTGGAATTTACGAGCAGTACTTC. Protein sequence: CASSLGRGGGIYEQYF.

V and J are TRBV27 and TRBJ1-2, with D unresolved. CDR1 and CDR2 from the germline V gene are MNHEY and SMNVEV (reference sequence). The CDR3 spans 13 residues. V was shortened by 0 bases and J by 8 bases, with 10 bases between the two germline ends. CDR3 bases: TGTGCCAGCAGTTTATCGGGCTTCTTGGGCTACACCTTC. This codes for CASSLSGFLGYTF.

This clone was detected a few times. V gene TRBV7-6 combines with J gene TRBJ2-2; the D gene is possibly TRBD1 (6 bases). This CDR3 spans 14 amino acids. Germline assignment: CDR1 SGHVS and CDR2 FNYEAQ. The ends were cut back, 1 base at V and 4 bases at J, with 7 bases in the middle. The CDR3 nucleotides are TGTGCCAGCAGCTTAGAACAGGGCACCGGGGAGCTGTTTTTT. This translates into CASSLEQGTGELFF.

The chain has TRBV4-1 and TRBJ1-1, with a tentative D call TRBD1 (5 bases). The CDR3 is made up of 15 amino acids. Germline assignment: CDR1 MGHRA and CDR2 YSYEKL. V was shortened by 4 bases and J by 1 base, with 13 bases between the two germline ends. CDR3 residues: CASSLRDQGNTEAFF. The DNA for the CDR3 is TGCGCCAGCAGCCTCCGAGACCAGGGGAACACTGAAGCTTTCTTT.

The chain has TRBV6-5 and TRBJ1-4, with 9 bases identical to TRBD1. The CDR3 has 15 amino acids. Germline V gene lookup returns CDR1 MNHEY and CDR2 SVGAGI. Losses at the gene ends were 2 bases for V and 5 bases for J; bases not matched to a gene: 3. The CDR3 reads CASSYNRGPNEKLFF. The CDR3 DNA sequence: TGTGCCAGCAGTTACAACAGGGGGCCCAATGAAAAACTGTTTTTT.

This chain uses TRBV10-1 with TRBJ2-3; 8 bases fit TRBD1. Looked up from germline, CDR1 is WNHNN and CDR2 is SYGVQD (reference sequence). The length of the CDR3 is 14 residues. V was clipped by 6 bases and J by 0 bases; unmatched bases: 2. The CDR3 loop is CASSRGPSTDTQYF. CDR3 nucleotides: TGCGCCAGCAGCAGGGGGCCTAGCACAGATACGCAGTATTTT.

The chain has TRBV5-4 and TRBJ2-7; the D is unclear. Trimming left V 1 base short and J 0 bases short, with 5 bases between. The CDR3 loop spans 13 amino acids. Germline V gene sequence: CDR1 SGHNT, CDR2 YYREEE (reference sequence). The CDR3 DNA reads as TGTGCCAGCAGCTTGTCTAGCTCCTACGAGCAGTACTTC. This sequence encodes CASSLSSSYEQYF.

In DNA, the CDR3 is TGTGCCAGCAGTTACCCAACAAAAGCCCTCGAGCAGTACTTC. It encodes CASSYPTKALEQYF. The chain uses TRBV6-5 and TRBJ2-7; no definite D call. Germline assignment: CDR1 MNHEY and CDR2 SVGAGI. The CDR3 consists of 14 residues. V was cut by 2 bases and J by 6 bases, with 14 bases left in between.

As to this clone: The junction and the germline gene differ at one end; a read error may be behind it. The CDR3 spells CASSDGTALF. CDR3 nucleotide sequence: TGTGCCAGCAGTGACGGGACAGCCCTATTC. The genes are TRBV2 and TRBJ1-2; 7 bases match TRBD1. Germline V CDR1 and CDR2: SNHLY, FYNNEI. The CDR3 has 10 residues.

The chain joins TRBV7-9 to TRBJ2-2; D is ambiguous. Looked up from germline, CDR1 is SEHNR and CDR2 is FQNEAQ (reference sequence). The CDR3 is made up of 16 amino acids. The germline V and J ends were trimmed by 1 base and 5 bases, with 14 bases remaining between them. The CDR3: CASSLDSQLGTGELFF. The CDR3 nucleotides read TGTGCCAGCAGCTTAGACTCCCAATTGGGGACCGGGGAGCTGTTTTTT. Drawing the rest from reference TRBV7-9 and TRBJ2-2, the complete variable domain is DTGVSQNPRHKITKRGQNVTFRCDPISEHNRLYWYRQTLGQGPEFLTYFQNEAQLEKSRLLSDRFSAERPKGSFSTLEIQRTEQGDSAMYLCASSLDSQLGTGELFFGEGSRLTVL.

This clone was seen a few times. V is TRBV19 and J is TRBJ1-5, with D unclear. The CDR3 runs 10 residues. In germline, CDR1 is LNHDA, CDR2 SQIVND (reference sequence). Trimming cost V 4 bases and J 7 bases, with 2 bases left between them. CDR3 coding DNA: TGTGCCAGTAGTAAACAGCCCCAGCATTTT. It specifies CASSKQPQHF. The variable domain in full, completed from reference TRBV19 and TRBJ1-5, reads DGGITQSPKYLFRKEGQNVTLSCEQNLNHDAMYWYRQDPGQGLRLIYYSQIVNDFQKGDIAEGYSVSREKKESFPLTVTSAQKNPTAFYLCASSKQPQHFGDGTRLSIL.

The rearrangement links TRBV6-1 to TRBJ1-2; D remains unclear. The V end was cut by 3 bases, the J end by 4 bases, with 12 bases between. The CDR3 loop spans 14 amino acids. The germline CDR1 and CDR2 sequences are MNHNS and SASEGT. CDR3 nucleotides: TGTGCCAGCAGTGAGGTGGCGCTCTCCTATGGCTACACCTTC. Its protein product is CASSEVALSYGYTF.

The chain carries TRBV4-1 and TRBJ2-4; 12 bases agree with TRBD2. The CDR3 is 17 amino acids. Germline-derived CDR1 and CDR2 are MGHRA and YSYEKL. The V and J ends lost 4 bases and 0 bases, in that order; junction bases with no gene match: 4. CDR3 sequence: CASSRGLAGLAKNIQYF. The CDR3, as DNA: TGCGCCAGCAGCCGAGGACTAGCGGGGTTAGCCAAAAACATTCAGTACTTC.

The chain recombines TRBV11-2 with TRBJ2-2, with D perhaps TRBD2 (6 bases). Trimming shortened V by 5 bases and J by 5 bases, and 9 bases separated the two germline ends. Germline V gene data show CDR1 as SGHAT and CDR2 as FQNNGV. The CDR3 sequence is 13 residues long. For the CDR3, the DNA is TGTGCCAGCAGCCCTGGAGGGACCGGGGAGCTGTTTTTT. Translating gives CASSPGGTGELFF.

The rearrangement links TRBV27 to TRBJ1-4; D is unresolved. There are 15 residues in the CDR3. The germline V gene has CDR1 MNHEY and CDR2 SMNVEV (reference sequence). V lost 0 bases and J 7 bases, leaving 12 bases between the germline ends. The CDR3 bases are TGTGCCAGCAGTTTATCTGGTCGATGGGGTGAAAAACTGTTTTTT. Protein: CASSLSGRWGEKLFF.

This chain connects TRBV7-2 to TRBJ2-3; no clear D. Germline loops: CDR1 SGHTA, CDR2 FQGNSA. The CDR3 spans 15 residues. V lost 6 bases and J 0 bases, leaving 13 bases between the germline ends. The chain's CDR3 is CASSLLAVSTDTQYF. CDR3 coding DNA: TGTGCCAGCAGTCTATTGGCGGTGAGCACAGATACGCAGTATTTT.

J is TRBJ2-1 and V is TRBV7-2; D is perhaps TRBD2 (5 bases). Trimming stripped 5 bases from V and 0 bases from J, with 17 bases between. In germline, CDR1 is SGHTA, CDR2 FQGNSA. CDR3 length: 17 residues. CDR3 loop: CASSPIAFGVSYNEQFF. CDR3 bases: TGTGCCAGCAGCCCAATAGCGTTCGGGGTCTCCTACAATGAGCAGTTCTTC.

CDR3 nucleotide sequence: TGTGCCAGCAGTCCTAGCGGGTACACCGGGGAGCTGTTTTTT. Its protein is CASSPSGYTGELFF. The V and J genes are TRBV6-5 and TRBJ2-2; 8 nucleotides line up with TRBD2. This CDR3 region has 14 residues. Looked up from germline, CDR1 is MNHEY and CDR2 is SVGAGI. With 5 bases clipped from V and 3 bases from J, the junction kept 2 bases outside the gene matches.

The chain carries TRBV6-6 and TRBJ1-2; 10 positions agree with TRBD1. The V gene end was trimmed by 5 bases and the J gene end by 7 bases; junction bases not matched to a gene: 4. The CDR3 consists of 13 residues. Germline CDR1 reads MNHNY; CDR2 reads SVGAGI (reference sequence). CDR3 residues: CASSGQGGVGYTF. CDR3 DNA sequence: TGTGCCAGCAGTGGACAGGGGGGGGTTGGCTACACCTTC.

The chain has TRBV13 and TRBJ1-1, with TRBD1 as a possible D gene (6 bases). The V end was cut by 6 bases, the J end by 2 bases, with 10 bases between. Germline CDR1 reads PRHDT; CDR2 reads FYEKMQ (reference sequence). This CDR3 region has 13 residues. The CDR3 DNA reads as TGTGCCAGCAGTGGCAGGGGTAACACTGAAGCTTTCTTT. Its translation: CASSGRGNTEAFF.

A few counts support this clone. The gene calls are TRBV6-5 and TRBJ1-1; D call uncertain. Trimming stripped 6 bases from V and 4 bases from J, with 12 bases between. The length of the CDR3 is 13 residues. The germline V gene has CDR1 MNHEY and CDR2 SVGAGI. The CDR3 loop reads CASRGSGGTEAFF. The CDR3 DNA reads TGTGCCAGCAGAGGATCGGGTGGCACTGAAGCTTTCTTT.

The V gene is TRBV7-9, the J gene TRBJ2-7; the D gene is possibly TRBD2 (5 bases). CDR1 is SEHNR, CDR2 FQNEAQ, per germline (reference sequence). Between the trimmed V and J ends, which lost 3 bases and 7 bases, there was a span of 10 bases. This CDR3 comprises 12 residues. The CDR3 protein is CASSFRTGEQYF. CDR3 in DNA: TGTGCCAGCAGCTTTCGGACGGGAGAGCAGTACTTC.

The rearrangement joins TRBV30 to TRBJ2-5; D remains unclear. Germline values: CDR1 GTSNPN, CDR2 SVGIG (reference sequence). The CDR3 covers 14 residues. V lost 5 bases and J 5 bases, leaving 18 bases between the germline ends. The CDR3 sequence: CAWATVGFGETQYF. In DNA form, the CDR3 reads TGTGCCTGGGCTACAGTAGGGTTTGGGGAGACCCAGTACTTC.

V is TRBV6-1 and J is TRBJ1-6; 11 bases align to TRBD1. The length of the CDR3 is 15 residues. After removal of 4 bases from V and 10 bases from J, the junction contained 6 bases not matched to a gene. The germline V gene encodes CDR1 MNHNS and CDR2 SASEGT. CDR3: CASSGTGGKNSPLHF. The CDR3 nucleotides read TGTGCCAGCAGTGGGACAGGGGGCAAGAACTCACCCCTCCACTTT.

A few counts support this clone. This CDR3 reads CAWGTGSQPQHF. In DNA form, the CDR3 reads TGTGCCTGGGGGACAGGGAGTCAGCCCCAGCATTTT. The chain has TRBV30 and TRBJ1-5, with 9 bases fitting TRBD1. CDR3 size: 12 residues. Germline V lookup: CDR1 GTSNPN, CDR2 SVGIG (reference sequence). With 5 bases clipped from V and 6 bases from J, the junction kept 2 bases outside the gene matches.

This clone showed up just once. CDR3 residues: CASSLGSGYYGYTF. CDR3 coding DNA: TGTGCCAGCAGCTTAGGGTCAGGTTACTATGGCTACACCTTC. V usage is TRBV7-9 and J usage is TRBJ1-2; D uncertain. The CDR3 consists of 14 residues. Germline CDR1 and CDR2: SEHNR and FQNEAQ (reference sequence). V was shortened by 1 base and J by 3 bases, with 9 bases between the two germline ends.

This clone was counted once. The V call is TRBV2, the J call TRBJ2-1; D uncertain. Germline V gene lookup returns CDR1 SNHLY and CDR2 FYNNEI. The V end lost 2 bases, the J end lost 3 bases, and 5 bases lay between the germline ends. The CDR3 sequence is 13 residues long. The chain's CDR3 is CASSERRYNEQFF. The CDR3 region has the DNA TGTGCCAGCAGTGAACGGCGCTACAATGAGCAGTTCTTC.